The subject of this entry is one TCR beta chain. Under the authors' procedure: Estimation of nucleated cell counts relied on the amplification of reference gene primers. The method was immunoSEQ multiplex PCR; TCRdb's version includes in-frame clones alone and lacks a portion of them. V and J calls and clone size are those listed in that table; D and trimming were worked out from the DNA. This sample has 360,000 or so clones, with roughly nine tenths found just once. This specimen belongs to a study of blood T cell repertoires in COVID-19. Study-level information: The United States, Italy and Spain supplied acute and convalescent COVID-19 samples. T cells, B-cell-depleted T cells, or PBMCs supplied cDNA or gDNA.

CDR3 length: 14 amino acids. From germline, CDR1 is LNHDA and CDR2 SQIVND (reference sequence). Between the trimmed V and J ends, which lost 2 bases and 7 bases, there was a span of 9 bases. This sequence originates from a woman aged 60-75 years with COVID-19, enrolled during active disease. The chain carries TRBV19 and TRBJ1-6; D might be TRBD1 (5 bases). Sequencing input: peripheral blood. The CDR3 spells CASSIQGVNSPLHF. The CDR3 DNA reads TGTGCCAGTAGTATACAAGGGGTCAATTCACCCCTCCACTTT.